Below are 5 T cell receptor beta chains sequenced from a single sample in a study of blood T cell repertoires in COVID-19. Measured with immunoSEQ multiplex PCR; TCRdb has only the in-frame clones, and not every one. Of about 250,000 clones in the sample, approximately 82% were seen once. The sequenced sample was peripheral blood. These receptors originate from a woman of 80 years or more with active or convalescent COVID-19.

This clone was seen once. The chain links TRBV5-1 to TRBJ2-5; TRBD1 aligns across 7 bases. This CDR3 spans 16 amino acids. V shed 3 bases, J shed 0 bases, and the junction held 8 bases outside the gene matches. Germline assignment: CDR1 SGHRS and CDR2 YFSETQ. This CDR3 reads CASSSKPTGHQETQYF. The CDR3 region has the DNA TGCGCCAGCAGCTCCAAGCCGACAGGGCACCAAGAGACCCAGTACTTC.

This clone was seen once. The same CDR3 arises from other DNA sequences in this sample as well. The CDR3 coding sequence is TGCGCCAGCAGCTTGGCCACAGCGAACACTGAAGCTTTCTTT. It codes for CASSLATANTEAFF. The V gene is TRBV5-1, the J gene TRBJ1-1; D remains ambiguous. Per germline, CDR1 SGHRS and CDR2 YFSETQ. The ends were cut back, 0 bases at V and 1 base at J, with 7 bases in the middle. The CDR3 runs 14 residues.

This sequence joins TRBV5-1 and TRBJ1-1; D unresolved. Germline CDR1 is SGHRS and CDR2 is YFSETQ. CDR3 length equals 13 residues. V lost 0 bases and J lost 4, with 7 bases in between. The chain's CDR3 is CASSLAGVTEAFF. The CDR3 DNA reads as TGCGCCAGCAGCTTGGCGGGTGTCACTGAAGCTTTCTTT.

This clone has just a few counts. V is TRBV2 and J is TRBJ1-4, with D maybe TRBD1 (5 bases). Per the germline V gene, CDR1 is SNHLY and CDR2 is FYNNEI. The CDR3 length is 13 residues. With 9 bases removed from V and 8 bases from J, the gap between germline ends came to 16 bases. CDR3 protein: CASHDSYQEKLFF. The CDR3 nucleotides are TGTGCCAGTCACGACAGTTACCAGGAAAAACTGTTTTTT.

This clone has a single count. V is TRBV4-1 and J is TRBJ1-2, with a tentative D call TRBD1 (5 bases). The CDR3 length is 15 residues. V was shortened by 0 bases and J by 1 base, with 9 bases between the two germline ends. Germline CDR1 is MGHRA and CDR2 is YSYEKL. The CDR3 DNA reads TGCGCCAGCAGCCAAGAGGCAGGGCTTAACTATGGCTACACCTTC. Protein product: CASSQEAGLNYGYTF.